This T cell receptor beta chain was documented in a study of PD-L1 blockade in urothelial cancer. Study background: As for prior chemotherapy regimens, patients had received 0 to 3.

Repertoires were generated with immunoSEQ multiplex PCR, while TCRdb's copy carries only in-frame clones and drops some. The sample has 25,000 to 35,000 clones; over 70% are singletons. The receptor comes from a man between 50 and 59 years old with urothelial cancer. The sequences come from PBMCs, collected around atezolizumab (anti-PD-L1) treatment.

Written as DNA, the CDR3 is TGTGCCAGCAGGCTCCGGGACAGTAGAAATTCACCCCTCCACTTT. It translates to CASRLRDSRNSPLHF. The V gene is TRBV2, the J gene TRBJ1-6; TRBD1 agrees at 7 bases. Trimming took 6 bases from V and 7 from J; bases not matched to a gene: 9. CDR1 and CDR2 from the germline V gene are SNHLY and FYNNEI. This CDR3 is 15 amino acids long.